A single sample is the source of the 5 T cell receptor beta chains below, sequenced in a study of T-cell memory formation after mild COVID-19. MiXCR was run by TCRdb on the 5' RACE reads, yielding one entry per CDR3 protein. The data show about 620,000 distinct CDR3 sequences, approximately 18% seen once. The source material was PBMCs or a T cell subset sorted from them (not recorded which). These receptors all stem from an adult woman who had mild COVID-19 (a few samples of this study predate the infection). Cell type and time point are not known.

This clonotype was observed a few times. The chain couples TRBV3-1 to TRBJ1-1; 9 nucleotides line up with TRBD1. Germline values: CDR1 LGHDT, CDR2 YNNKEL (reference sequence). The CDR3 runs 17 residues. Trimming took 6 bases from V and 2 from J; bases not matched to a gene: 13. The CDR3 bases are TGTGCCAGCAGTCTTACCGGGACAGGGAGTAGTAACACTGAAGCTTTCTTT. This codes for CASSLTGTGSSNTEAFF.

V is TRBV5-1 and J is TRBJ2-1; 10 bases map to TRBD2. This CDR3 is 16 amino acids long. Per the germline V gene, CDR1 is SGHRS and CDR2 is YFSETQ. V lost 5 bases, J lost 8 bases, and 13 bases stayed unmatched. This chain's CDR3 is CASRPISGRVDDEQFF. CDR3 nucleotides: TGCGCCAGCAGACCTATCAGCGGGAGGGTCGACGATGAGCAGTTCTTC.

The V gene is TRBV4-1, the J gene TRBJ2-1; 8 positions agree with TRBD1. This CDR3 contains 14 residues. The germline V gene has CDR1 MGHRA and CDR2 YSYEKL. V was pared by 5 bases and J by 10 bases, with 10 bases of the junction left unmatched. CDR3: CASSAGTGPSEQFF. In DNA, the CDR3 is TGCGCCAGCAGCGCCGGGACAGGCCCTTCGGAGCAGTTCTTC.

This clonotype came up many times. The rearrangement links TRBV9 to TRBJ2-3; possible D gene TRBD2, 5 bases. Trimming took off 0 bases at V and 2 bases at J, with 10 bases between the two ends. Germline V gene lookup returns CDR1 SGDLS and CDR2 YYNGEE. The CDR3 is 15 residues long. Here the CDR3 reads CASSVDEGDTDTQYF. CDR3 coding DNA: TGTGCCAGCAGCGTAGATGAGGGAGACACAGATACGCAGTATTTT.

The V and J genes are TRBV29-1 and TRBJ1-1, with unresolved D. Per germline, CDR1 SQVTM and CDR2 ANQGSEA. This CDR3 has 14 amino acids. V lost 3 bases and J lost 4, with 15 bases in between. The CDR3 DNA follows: TGCAGCGTTGAGATCCCGGGGAGAAGCACTGAAGCTTTCTTT. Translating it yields CSVEIPGRSTEAFF.